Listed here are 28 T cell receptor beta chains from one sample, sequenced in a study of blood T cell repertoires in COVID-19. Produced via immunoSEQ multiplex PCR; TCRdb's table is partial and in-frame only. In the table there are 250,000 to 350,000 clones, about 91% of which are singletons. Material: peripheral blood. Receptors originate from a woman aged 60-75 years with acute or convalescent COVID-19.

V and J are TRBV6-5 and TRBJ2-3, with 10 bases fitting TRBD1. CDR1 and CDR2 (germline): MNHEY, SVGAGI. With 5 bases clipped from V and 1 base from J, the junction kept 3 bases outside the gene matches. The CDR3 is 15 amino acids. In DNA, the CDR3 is TGTGCCAGCAGTCGACAGGGGGCTGGCACAGATACGCAGTATTTT. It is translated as CASSRQGAGTDTQYF.

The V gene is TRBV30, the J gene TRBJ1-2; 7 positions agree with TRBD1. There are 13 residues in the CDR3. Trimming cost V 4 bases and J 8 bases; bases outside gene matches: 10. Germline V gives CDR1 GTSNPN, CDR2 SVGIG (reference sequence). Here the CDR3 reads CAWTREGAGGYTF. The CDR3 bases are TGTGCCTGGACCCGGGAGGGGGCTGGCGGCTACACCTTC.

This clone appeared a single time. CDR3 sequence (DNA): TGTGCCAGTAGCTCGAACAGGGGGTGGACTGAAGCTTTCTTT. Protein product: CASSSNRGWTEAFF. This chain connects TRBV19 to TRBJ1-1, with 8 positions matching TRBD1. V dropped 6 bases and J dropped 5; count of bases not matched to a gene: 8. In germline, CDR1 is LNHDA, CDR2 SQIVND (reference sequence). This CDR3 has 14 residues.

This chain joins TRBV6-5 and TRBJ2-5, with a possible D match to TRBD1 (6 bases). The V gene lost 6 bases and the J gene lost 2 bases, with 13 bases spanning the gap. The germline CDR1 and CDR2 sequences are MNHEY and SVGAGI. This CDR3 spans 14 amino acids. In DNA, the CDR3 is TGTGCCAGCAGCATGGGGGCACTTCAAGAGACCCAGTACTTC. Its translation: CASSMGALQETQYF.

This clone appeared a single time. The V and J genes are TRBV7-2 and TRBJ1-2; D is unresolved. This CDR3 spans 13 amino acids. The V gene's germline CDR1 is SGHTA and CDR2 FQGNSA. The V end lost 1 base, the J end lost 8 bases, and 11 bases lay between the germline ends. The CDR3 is CASSLGGQVGYTF. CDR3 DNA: TGTGCCAGCAGCTTAGGAGGTCAAGTCGGCTACACCTTC.

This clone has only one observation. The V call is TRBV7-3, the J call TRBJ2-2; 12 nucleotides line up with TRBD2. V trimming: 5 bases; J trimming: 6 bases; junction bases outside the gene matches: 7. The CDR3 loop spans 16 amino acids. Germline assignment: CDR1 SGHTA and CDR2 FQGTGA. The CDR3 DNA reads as TGTGCCAGCAGCCGAACGACTAGCGGGAGTGCCGGGGAGCTGTTTTTT. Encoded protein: CASSRTTSGSAGELFF.

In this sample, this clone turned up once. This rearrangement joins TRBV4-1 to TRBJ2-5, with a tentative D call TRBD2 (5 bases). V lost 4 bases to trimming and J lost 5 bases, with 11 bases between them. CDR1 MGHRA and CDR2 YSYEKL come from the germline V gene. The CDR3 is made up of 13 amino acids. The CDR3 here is CASSLGLPETQYF. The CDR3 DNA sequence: TGCGCCAGCAGCCTAGGACTTCCGGAGACCCAGTACTTC.

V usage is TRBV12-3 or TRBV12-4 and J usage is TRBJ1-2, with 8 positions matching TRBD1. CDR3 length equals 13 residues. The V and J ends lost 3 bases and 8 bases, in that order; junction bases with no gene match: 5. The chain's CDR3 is CASSLQGAGGYTF. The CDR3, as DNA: TGTGCCAGCAGTTTGCAGGGGGCAGGGGGCTACACCTTC.

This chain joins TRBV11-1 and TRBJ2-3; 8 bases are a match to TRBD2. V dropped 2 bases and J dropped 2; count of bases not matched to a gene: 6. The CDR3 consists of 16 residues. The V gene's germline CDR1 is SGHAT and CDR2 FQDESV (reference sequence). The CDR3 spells CASSLPAGGPTDTQYF. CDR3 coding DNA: TGTGCCAGCAGCTTACCGGCGGGAGGTCCCACAGATACGCAGTATTTT.

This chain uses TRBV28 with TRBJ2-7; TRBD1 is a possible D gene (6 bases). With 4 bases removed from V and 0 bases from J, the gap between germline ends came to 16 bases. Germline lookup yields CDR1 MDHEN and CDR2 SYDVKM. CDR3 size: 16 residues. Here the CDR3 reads CASSYSTGASSYEQYF. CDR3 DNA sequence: TGTGCCAGCAGTTACTCGACAGGTGCTAGCTCCTACGAGCAGTACTTC.

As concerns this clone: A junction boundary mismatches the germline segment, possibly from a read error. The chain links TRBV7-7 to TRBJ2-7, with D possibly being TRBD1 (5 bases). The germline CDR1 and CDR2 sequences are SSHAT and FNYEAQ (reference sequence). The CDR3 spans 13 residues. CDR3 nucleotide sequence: TGTGCTAGCAGCAAGGACACCACCTACGAGCAGTACTTC. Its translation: CASSKDTTYEQYF.

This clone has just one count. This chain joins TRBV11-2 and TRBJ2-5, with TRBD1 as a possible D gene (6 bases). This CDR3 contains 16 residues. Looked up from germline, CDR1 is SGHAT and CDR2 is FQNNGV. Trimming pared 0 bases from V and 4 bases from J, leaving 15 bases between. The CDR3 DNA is TGTGCCAGCAGCTTAGATGGGGGCGCGAGGAGAGAGACCCAGTACTTC. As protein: CASSLDGGARRETQYF.

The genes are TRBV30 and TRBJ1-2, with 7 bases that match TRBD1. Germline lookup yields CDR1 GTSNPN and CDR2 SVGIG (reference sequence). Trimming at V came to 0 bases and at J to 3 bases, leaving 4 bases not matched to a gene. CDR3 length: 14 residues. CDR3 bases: TGTGCCTGGAGTGTAGGGGGACAGTACTATGGCTACACCTTC. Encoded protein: CAWSVGGQYYGYTF. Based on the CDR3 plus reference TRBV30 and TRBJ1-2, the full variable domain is SQTIHQWPATLVQPVGSPLSLECTVEGTSNPNLYWYRQAAGRGLQLLFYSVGIGQISSEVPQNLSASRPQDRQFILSSKKLLLSDSGFYLCAWSVGGQYYGYTFGSGTRLTVV.

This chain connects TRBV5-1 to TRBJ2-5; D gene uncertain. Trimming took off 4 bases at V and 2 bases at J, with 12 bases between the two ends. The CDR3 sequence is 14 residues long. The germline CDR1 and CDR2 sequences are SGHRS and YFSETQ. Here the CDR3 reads CASSASIGQETQYF. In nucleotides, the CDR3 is TGCGCCAGCAGCGCGTCGATCGGTCAAGAGACCCAGTACTTC.

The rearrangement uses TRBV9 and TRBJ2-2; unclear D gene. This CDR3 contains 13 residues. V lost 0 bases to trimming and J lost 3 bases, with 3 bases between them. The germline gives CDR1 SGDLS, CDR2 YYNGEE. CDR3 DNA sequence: TGTGCCAGCAGCGTAGACTACACCGGGGAGCTGTTTTTT. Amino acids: CASSVDYTGELFF.

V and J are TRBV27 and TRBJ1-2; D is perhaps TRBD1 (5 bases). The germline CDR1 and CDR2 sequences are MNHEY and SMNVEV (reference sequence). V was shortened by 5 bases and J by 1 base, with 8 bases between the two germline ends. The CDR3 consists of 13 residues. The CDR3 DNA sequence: TGTGCCAGCAGTCTGCAGGGTAACTATGGCTACACCTTC. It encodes CASSLQGNYGYTF.

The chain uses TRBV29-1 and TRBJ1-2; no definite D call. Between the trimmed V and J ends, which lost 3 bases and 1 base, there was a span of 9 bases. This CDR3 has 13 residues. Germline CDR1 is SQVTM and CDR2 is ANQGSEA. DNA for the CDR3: TGCAGCGTTGATCTGGCAGATAACTATGGCTACACCTTC. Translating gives CSVDLADNYGYTF.

The CDR3 region has the DNA TGCGCCAGCAGCCAAAGCTCGGCGGCTACTGCTACGCAGTATTTT. As protein: CASSQSSAATATQYF. The V call is TRBV4-3, the J call TRBJ2-3; D is ambiguous. The germline V and J ends were trimmed by 2 bases and 8 bases, with 17 bases remaining between them. CDR3 length: 15 amino acids. The germline V gene encodes CDR1 LGHNA and CDR2 YSLEER.

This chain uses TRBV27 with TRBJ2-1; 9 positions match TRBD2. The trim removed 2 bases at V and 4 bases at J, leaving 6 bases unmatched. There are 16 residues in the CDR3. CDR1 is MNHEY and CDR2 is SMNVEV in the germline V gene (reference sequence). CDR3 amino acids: CASSLAGGLLYNEQFF. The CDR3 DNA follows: TGTGCCAGCAGTTTAGCGGGGGGGCTATTATACAATGAGCAGTTCTTC.

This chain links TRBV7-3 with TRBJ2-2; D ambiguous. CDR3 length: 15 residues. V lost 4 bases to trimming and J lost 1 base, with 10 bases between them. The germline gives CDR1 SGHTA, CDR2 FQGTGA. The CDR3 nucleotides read TGTGCCAGCAGCTCTGATGGCATGAACACCGGGGAGCTGTTTTTT. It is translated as CASSSDGMNTGELFF.

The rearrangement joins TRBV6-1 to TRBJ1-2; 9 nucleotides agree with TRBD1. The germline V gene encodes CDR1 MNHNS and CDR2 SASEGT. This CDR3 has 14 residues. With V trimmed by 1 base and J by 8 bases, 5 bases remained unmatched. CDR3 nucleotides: TGTGCCAGCAGTGAAGAACAGGGGGCGACGGGCTACACCTTC. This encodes CASSEEQGATGYTF.

CDR3 DNA: TGTGCCAGCAGCGTAGGGACTAGCGGGACTCGATACAATGAGCAGTTCTTC. This codes for CASSVGTSGTRYNEQFF. This chain links TRBV9 with TRBJ2-1; 12 nucleotides align to TRBD2. Germline V gives CDR1 SGDLS, CDR2 YYNGEE. J was trimmed by 4 bases and V by 0 bases; bases with no gene match: 5. The CDR3 is 17 residues long.

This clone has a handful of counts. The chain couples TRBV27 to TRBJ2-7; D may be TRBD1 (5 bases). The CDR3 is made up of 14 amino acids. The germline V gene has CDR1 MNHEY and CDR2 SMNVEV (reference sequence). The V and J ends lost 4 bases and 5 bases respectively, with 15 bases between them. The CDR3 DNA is TGTGCCAGCAGTTATAAGACAGCGAAGGACGAGCAGTACTTC. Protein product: CASSYKTAKDEQYF.

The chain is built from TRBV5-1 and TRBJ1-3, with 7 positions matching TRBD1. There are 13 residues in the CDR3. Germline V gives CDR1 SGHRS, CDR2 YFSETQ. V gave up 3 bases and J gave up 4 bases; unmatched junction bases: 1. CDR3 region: CASSSQGGNTIYF. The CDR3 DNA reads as TGCGCCAGCAGCTCACAGGGGGGAAACACCATATATTTT.

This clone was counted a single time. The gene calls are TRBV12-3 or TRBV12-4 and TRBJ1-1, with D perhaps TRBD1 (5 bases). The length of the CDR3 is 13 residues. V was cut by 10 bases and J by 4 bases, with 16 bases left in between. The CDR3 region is CATSLPGGTEAFF. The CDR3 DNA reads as TGTGCCACCTCCCTTCCGGGGGGCACTGAAGCTTTCTTT.

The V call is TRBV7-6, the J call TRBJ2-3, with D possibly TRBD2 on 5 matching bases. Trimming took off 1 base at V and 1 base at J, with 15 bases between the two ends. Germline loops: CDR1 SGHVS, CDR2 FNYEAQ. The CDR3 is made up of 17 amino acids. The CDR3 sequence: CASSLETGILGTDTQYF. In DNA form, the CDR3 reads TGTGCCAGCAGCTTAGAGACGGGGATCCTGGGCACAGATACGCAGTATTTT.

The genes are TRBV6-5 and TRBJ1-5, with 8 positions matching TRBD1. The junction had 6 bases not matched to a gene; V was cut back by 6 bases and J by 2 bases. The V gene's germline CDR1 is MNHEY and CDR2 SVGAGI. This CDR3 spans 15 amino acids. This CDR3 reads CASRDRAQGNQPQHF. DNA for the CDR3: TGTGCCAGCAGGGACAGGGCGCAAGGCAATCAGCCCCAGCATTTT.

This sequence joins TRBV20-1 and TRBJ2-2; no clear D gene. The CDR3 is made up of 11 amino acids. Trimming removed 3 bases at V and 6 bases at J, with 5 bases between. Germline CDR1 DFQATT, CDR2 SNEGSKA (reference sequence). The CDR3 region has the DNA TGCAGTGCTAGTACGGCCGGGGAGCTGTTTTTT. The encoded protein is CSASTAGELFF.